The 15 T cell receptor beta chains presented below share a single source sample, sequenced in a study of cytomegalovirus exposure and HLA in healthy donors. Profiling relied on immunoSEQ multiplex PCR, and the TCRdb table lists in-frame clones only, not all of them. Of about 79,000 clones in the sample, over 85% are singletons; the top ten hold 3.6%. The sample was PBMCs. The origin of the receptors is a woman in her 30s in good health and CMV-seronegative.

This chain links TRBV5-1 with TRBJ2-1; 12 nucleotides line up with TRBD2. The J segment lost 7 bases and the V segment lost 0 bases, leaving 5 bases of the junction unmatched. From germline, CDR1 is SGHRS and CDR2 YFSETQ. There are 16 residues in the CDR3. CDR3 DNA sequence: TGCGCCAGCAGCTTGGCCCTAGCGGGAGGGCGAAATGAGCAGTTCTTC. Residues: CASSLALAGGRNEQFF.

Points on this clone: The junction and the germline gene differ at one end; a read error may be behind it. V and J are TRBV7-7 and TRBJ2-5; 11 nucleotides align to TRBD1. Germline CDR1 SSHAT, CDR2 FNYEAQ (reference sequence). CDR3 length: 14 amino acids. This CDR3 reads CASSSGTGGETQYF. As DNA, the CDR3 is TGTGCTAGCAGCTCCGGGACAGGGGGGGAGACCCAGTACTTC.

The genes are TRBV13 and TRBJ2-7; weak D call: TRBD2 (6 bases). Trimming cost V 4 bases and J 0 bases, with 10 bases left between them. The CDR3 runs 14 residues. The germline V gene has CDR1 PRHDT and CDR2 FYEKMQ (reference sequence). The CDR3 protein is CASSSGRGSYEQYF. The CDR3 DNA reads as TGTGCCAGCAGCTCCGGGCGGGGCTCCTACGAGCAGTACTTC.

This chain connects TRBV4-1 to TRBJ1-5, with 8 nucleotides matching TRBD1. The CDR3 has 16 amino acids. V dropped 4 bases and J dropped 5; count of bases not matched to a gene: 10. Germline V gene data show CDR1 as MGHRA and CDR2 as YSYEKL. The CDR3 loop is CASSLPGQGDYQPQHF. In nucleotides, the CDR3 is TGCGCCAGCAGCCTTCCCGGACAGGGCGACTATCAGCCCCAGCATTTT.

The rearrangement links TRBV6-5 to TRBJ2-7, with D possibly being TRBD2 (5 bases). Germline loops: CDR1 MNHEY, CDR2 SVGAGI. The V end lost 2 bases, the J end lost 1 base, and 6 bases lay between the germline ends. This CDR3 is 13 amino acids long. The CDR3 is CASSYGESYEQYF. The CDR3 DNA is TGTGCCAGCAGTTACGGGGAGTCCTACGAGCAGTACTTC.

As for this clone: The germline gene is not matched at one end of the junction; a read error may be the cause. The CDR3: CASSLDAGQNNEQFF. In DNA form, the CDR3 reads TGTGCTAGCAGCTTAGACGCAGGACAGAACAATGAGCAGTTCTTC. J is TRBJ2-1 and V is TRBV7-7; a possible D gene is TRBD1 (6 bases). There are 15 residues in the CDR3. Germline loops: CDR1 SSHAT, CDR2 FNYEAQ (reference sequence). The entire variable domain, with the rest obtained from reference TRBV7-7 and TRBJ2-1, is as follows: GAGVSQSPRYKVTKRGQDVTLRCDPISSHATLYWYQQALGQGPEFLTYFNYEAQPDKSGLPSDRFSAERPEGSISTLTIQRTEQRDSAMYRCASSLDAGQNNEQFFGPGTRLTVL.

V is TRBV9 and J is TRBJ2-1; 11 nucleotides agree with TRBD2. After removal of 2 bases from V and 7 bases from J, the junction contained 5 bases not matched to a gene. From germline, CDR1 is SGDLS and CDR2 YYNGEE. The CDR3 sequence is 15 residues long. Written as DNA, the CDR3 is TGTGCCAGCAGCGTTAGCGGGGGGGCTTTAAATGAGCAGTTCTTC. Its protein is CASSVSGGALNEQFF.

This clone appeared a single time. CDR3 sequence (DNA): TGCGCCAGCAGCTTGGTAGGACAGGGGGCTGAAGCTTTCTTT. It translates to CASSLVGQGAEAFF. The chain has TRBV5-1 and TRBJ1-1; 10 bases are a match to TRBD1. J gave up 6 bases and V 0 bases, and 2 bases lay outside the gene matches. From germline, CDR1 is SGHRS and CDR2 YFSETQ. The CDR3 has 14 residues.

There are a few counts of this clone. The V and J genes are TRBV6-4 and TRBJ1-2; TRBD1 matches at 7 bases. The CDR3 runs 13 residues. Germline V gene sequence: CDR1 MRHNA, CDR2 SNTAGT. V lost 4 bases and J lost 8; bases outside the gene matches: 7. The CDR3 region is CASSATGEQGYTF. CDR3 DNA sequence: TGTGCCAGCAGTGCCACAGGGGAGCAAGGCTACACCTTC.

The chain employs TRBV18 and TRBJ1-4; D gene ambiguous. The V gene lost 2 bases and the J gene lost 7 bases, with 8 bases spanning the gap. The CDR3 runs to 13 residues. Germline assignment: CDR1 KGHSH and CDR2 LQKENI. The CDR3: CASSPGLFEKLFF. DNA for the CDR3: TGTGCCAGCTCACCAGGCCTCTTTGAAAAACTGTTTTTT.

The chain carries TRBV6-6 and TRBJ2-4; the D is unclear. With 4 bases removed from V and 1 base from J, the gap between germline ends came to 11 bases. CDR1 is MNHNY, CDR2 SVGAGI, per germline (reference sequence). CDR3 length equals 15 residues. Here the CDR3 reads CASSSLRLAKNIQYF. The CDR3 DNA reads TGTGCCAGCAGTTCCCTCAGGTTGGCCAAAAACATTCAGTACTTC.

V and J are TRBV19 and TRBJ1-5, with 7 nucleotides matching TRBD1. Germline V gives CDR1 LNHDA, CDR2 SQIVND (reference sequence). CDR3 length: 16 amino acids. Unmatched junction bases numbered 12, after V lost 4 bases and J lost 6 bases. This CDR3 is CASSKLTGKVGQPQHF. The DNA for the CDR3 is TGTGCCAGTAGTAAACTGACAGGGAAGGTAGGTCAGCCCCAGCATTTT. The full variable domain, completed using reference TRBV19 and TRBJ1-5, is DGGITQSPKYLFRKEGQNVTLSCEQNLNHDAMYWYRQDPGQGLRLIYYSQIVNDFQKGDIAEGYSVSREKKESFPLTVTSAQKNPTAFYLCASSKLTGKVGQPQHFGDGTRLSIL.

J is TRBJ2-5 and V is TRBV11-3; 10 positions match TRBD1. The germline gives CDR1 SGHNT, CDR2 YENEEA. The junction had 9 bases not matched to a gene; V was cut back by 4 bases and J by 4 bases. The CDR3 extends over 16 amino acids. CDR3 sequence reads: CASSSRQGAGRETQYF. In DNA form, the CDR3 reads TGTGCCAGCAGCTCTCGACAGGGGGCTGGTAGAGAGACCCAGTACTTC.

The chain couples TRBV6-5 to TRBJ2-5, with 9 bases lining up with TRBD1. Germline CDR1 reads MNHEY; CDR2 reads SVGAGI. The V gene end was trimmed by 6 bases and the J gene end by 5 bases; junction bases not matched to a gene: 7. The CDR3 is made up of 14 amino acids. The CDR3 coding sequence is TGTGCCAGCAGCCCCACGACAGGGGGGGAGACCCAGTACTTC. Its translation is CASSPTTGGETQYF.

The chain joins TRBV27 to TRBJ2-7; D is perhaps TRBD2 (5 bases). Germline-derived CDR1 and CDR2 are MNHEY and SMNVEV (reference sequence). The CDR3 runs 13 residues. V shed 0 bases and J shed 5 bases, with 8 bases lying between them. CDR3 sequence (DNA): TGTGCCAGCAGTTTATCGAGGGCAGACGAGCAGTACTTC. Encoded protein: CASSLSRADEQYF.